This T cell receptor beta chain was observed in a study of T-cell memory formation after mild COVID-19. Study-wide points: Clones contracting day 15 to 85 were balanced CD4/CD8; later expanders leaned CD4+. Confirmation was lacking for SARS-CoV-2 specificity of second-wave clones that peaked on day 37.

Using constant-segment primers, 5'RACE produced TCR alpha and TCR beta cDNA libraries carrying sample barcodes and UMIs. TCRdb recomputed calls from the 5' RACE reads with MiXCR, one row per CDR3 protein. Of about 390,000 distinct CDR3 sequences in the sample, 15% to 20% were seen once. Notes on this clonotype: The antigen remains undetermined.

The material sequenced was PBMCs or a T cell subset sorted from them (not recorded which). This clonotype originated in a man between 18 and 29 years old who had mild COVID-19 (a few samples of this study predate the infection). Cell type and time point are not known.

CDR3 protein: CASSPPGTSGVRETQYF. CDR3 nucleotide sequence: TGTGCCAGCTCACCACCGGGGACCTCTGGAGTCCGGGAGACCCAGTACTTC. The V gene is TRBV18, the J gene TRBJ2-5, with D possibly called TRBD1 or TRBD2 (5 bases each). CDR3 size: 17 residues. Germline CDR1 and CDR2: KGHSH and LQKENI. V lost 0 bases and J lost 5, with 19 bases in between. The variable domain in full, completed from reference TRBV18 and TRBJ2-5, reads NAGVMQNPRHLVRRRGQEARLRCSPMKGHSHVYWYRQLPEEGLKFMVYLQKENIIDESGMPKERFSAEFPKEGPSILRIQQVVRGDSAAYFCASSPPGTSGVRETQYFGPGTRLLVL.